The next 19 T cell receptor beta chains were all read from a single sample in a study of blood T cells in healthy people across ages. Then a second PCR, running about 6 to 12 cycles, was carried out with a sample-barcoded 5' primer and a J-beta primer mix. Using its own MiXCR run on the 5' RACE reads, TCRdb lists one record per CDR3 protein. The sample includes roughly 2 million distinct CDR3 sequences, around half of them seen just once. Sequencing was done on a sample of blood. The origin of the receptors is a woman aged 40 to 55 in good health.

The rearrangement joins TRBV4-1 to TRBJ1-2, with no clear D. CDR1 and CDR2 from the germline V gene are MGHRA and YSYEKL. The CDR3 consists of 14 residues. With 0 bases removed from V and 10 bases from J, the gap between germline ends came to 15 bases. CDR3 loop: CASSQEAGARSYTF. Here the CDR3 DNA reads TGCGCCAGCAGCCAAGAGGCAGGTGCAAGGTCCTACACCTTC.

In DNA, the CDR3 is TGTGCCAGCAGCCAAGCGTCTTGGGACGGCTACACCTTC. It codes for CASSQASWDGYTF. The rearrangement uses TRBV14 and TRBJ1-2; maybe TRBD1 (5 bases). Trimming took 1 base from V and 8 from J, leaving 11 bases between them. Germline-derived CDR1 and CDR2 are SGHDN and FVKESK. CDR3 length: 13 amino acids.

The chain links TRBV6-5 to TRBJ2-3, with 9 bases fitting TRBD2. This CDR3 comprises 17 residues. With V trimmed by 4 bases and J by 2 bases, 10 bases remained unmatched. Germline V gene data show CDR1 as MNHEY and CDR2 as SVGAGI. The CDR3 loop is CASSCIGLAGITDTQYF. CDR3 bases: TGTGCCAGCAGTTGCATCGGGCTAGCGGGGATCACAGATACGCAGTATTTT.

Only a few counts were recorded for this clonotype. This chain links TRBV25-1 with TRBJ2-5; the D is unclear. Germline CDR1 and CDR2: MGHDK and SYGVNS. The CDR3 loop spans 12 amino acids. Between the trimmed V and J ends, which lost 2 bases and 5 bases, there was a span of 6 bases. The CDR3 DNA follows: TGTGCCAGCAGTGAACTTGTGGAGACCCAGTACTTC. The encoded protein is CASSELVETQYF. The full variable domain, rest sourced from reference TRBV25-1 and TRBJ2-5, is EADIYQTPRYLVIGTGKKITLECSQTMGHDKMYWYQQDPGMELHLIHYSYGVNSTEKGDLSSESTVSRIRTEHFPLTLESARPSHTSQYLCASSELVETQYFGPGTRLLVL.

The chain combines TRBV4-1 with TRBJ2-7; D is unresolved. CDR1 and CDR2 (germline): MGHRA, YSYEKL. V was cut by 5 bases and J by 4 bases, with 18 bases left in between. This CDR3 is 15 amino acids long. The CDR3 protein is CASSATPIVDYEQYF. DNA for the CDR3: TGCGCCAGCAGCGCGACACCTATAGTGGATTACGAGCAGTACTTC.

In this sample, this clonotype turned up many times. This chain uses TRBV12-3 or TRBV12-4 with TRBJ2-5; 7 bases fit TRBD1. This CDR3 has 13 amino acids. After removal of 6 bases from V and 4 bases from J, the junction contained 5 bases not matched to a gene. The CDR3 sequence: CASSPQGPETQYF. The CDR3, as DNA: TGTGCCAGCAGCCCACAGGGGCCAGAGACCCAGTACTTC.

The rearrangement uses TRBV5-1 and TRBJ2-1, with 7 bases that match TRBD1. Germline-derived CDR1 and CDR2 are SGHRS and YFSETQ. This CDR3 has 14 residues. J lost 7 bases, V lost 4 bases, and 8 bases had no gene match. CDR3 in amino acids: CASSLGTVINEQFF. As DNA, the CDR3 is TGCGCCAGCAGCCTCGGGACAGTCATAAATGAGCAGTTCTTC.

This clonotype was observed at least ten times. V gene TRBV20-1 combines with J gene TRBJ2-7; 11 bases fit TRBD1. Germline CDR1 DFQATT, CDR2 SNEGSKA (reference sequence). J lost 3 bases, V lost 7 bases, and 5 bases had no gene match. This CDR3 spans 13 amino acids. This chain's CDR3 is CSVPGQGGYEQYF. The CDR3 DNA follows: TGCAGTGTCCCGGGACAGGGGGGCTACGAGCAGTACTTC.

The rearrangement uses TRBV4-3 and TRBJ2-7, with 8 positions matching TRBD1. The CDR3 has 15 amino acids. Trimming cost V 6 bases and J 6 bases; bases outside gene matches: 13. Germline lookup yields CDR1 LGHNA and CDR2 YSLEER. CDR3 loop: CASSLSQQGGVEQYF. In nucleotides, the CDR3 is TGCGCCAGCAGTTTATCTCAACAGGGGGGAGTCGAGCAGTACTTC.

Turning to this clonotype: This may come from a read error, since a much larger clone is one base off. The chain is built from TRBV6-2 or TRBV6-3 and TRBJ2-5; D possibly matches TRBD1 or TRBD2 (5 bases each). CDR1 MNHEY and CDR2 SVGEGT come from the germline V gene. The CDR3 runs 13 residues. V was pared by 1 base and J by 11 bases, with 14 bases between. The CDR3 region has the DNA TGTGCCAGCAGTTACTTGGGGGATGGTGAGCAGTACTTC. This sequence encodes CASSYLGDGEQYF.

This clonotype was picked up a small number of times. The gene calls are TRBV7-2 and TRBJ1-1; D is unresolved. Trimming shortened V by 3 bases and J by 3 bases, and 8 bases separated the two germline ends. This CDR3 region has 13 residues. Germline CDR1 is SGHTA and CDR2 is FQGNSA. The CDR3 loop is CASSFGRDTEAFF. In DNA form, the CDR3 reads TGTGCCAGCAGCTTCGGCAGAGACACTGAAGCTTTCTTT.

V and J are TRBV9 and TRBJ2-1, with TRBD2 as a possible D gene (7 bases). The CDR3 covers 16 residues. V was pared by 1 base and J by 6 bases, with 17 bases between. Germline loops: CDR1 SGDLS, CDR2 YYNGEE. The CDR3: CASSVRGGAQVNEQFF. DNA for the CDR3: TGTGCCAGCAGCGTACGTGGGGGGGCGCAGGTCAATGAGCAGTTCTTC.

CDR3: CASSLNRDNEQYF. CDR3 in DNA: TGTGCCAGCAGCTTAAATAGGGACAATGAGCAGTACTTC. The chain carries TRBV7-2 and TRBJ2-4, with TRBD1 as a possible D gene (6 bases). Trimming cost V 2 bases and J 13 bases, with 15 bases left between them. The CDR3 sequence is 13 residues long. Germline V gene sequence: CDR1 SGHTA, CDR2 FQGNSA. Together with reference TRBV7-2 and TRBJ2-4, the CDR3 gives the full variable domain: GAGVSQSPSNKVTEKGKDVELRCDPISGHTALYWYRQSLGQGLEFLIYFQGNSAPDKSGLPSDRFSAERTGGSVSTLTIQRTQQEDSAVYLCASSLNRDNEQYFGAGTRLSVL.

The V and J genes are TRBV5-1 and TRBJ2-6, with D unclear. The CDR3 sequence is 17 residues long. Trimming shortened V by 0 bases and J by 0 bases, and 10 bases separated the two germline ends. CDR1 SGHRS and CDR2 YFSETQ come from the germline V gene. The CDR3 protein is CASSLDKRNSGANVLTF. The DNA for the CDR3 is TGCGCCAGCAGCTTGGACAAGAGAAACTCTGGGGCCAACGTCCTGACTTTC.

This chain uses TRBV4-3 with TRBJ2-3, with 7 positions matching TRBD1. Germline-derived CDR1 and CDR2 are LGHNA and YSLEER. The length of the CDR3 is 16 residues. Trimming cost V 4 bases and J 1 base; bases outside gene matches: 8. The CDR3 spells CASSRGTASRTDTQYF. The CDR3 region has the DNA TGCGCCAGCAGCCGAGGGACAGCCTCACGCACAGATACGCAGTATTTT.

The chain combines TRBV7-2 with TRBJ2-5; possibly TRBD2 for D (5 bases). The CDR3 is 14 residues long. Per germline, CDR1 SGHTA and CDR2 FQGNSA. V was clipped by 5 bases and J by 1 base, with 11 bases between them. The CDR3, as DNA: TGTGCCAGCAGCCCCAAGCGGATCCAAGAGACCCAGTACTTC. Translation: CASSPKRIQETQYF.

The CDR3 region is CSATGTGRLPYNSPLHF. The CDR3 region has the DNA TGCAGTGCTACGGGGACTGGTCGGTTGCCCTATAATTCACCCCTCCACTTT. This chain joins TRBV20-1 and TRBJ1-6; D might be TRBD1 (5 bases). The germline V and J ends were trimmed by 4 bases and 2 bases, with 18 bases remaining between them. CDR3 length: 17 residues. Germline CDR1 reads DFQATT; CDR2 reads SNEGSKA (reference sequence).

This clonotype was recorded once. V usage is TRBV21-1 and J usage is TRBJ2-6; no check of the table's D call, TRBD1, against the DNA was made. TRBV21-1 is a pseudogene segment. This CDR3 spans 17 amino acids. The CDR3 spells CASSPGDSWSGANVLTF. For the CDR3, the DNA is TGTGCCAGCAGTCCGGGGGACAGTTGGTCTGGGGCCAACGTCCTGACTTTC.

The chain uses TRBV20-1 and TRBJ2-3; TRBD2 aligns across 7 bases. This CDR3 comprises 13 residues. Germline values: CDR1 DFQATT, CDR2 SNEGSKA (reference sequence). The trim removed 0 bases at V and 5 bases at J, leaving 2 bases unmatched. Here the CDR3 DNA reads TGCAGTGCTAGAGAGGCTAGCGGAGATACGCAGTATTTT. Protein sequence: CSAREASGDTQYF.